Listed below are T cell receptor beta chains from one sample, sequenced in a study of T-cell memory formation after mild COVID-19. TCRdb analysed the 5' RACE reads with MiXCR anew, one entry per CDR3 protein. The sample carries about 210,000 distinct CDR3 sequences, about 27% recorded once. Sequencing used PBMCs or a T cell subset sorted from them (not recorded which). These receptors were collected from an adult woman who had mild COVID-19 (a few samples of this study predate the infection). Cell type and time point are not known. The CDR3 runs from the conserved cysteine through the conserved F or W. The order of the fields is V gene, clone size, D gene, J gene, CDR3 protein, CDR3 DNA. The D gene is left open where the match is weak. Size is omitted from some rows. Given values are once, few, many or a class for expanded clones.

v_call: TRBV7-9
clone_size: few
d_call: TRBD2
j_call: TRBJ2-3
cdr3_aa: CASSLGGGGRTDTQYF
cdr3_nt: TGTGCCAGCAGCTTAGGAGGCGGGGGTCGCACAGATACGCAGTATTTT

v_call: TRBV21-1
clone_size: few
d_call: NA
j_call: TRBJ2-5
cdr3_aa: CAPSNLEGGPEETQYF
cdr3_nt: TGTGCCCCCTCCAATTTGGAGGGGGGGCCGGAGGAGACCCAGTACTTC

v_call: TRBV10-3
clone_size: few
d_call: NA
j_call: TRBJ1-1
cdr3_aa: CAISGSVNTEAFF
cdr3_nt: TGTGCCATCAGTGGCTCGGTGAACACTGAAGCTTTCTTT

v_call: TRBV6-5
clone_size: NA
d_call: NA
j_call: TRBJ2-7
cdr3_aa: CASKTRDISFEQYF
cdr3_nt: TGTGCCAGCAAGACCCGGGACATTAGCTTCGAGCAGTACTTC

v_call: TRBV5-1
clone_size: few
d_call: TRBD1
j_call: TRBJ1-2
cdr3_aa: CASSLGTGLDGYTF
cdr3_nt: TGCGCCAGCAGCTTGGGGACAGGGTTGGATGGCTACACCTTC

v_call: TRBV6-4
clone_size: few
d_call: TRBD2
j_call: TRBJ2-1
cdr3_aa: CASLRTSLPYNEQFF
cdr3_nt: TGTGCCAGCCTAAGGACTAGTTTGCCTTACAATGAGCAGTTCTTC

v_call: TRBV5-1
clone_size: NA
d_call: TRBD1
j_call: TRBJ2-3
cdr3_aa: CASYRGQTDTQYF
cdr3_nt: TGCGCCAGCTACAGGGGGCAGACAGATACGCAGTATTTT

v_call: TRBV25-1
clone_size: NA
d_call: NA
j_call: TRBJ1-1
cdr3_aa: CASSEWDEAFF
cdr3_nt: TGTGCCAGCAGTGAATGGGATGAAGCTTTCTTT

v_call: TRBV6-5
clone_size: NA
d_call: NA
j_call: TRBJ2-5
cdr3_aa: CASRRGPPGETQYF
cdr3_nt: TGTGCCAGCAGGAGAGGGCCCCCTGGAGAGACCCAGTACTTC

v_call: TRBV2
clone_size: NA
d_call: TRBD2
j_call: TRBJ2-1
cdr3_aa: CASGDTGTSPSPYNEQFF
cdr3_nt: TGTGCCAGCGGAGATACCGGGACTAGCCCATCCCCCTACAATGAGCAGTTCTTC

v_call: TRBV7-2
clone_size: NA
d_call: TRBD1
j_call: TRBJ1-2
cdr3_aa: CASSFDRGNGYTF
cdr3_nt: TGTGCCAGCAGCTTTGACAGGGGAAACGGCTACACCTTC

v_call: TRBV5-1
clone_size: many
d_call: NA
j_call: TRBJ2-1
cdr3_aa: CASSLRGAGLYNEQFF
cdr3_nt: TGCGCCAGCAGCTTGAGAGGGGCAGGCTTGTACAATGAGCAGTTCTTC

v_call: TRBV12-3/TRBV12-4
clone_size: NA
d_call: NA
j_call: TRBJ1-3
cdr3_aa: CASSFGRSVYF
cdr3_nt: TGTGCCAGCAGTTTCGGCCGAAGTGTGTATTTT

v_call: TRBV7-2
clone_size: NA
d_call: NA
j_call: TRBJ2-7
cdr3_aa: CASSVVGAGVEQYF
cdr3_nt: TGTGCCAGCAGCGTCGTAGGGGCAGGGGTCGAGCAGTACTTC

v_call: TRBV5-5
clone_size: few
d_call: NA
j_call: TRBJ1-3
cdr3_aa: CASRAVHSGNTIYF
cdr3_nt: TGTGCCAGCAGGGCAGTGCACTCTGGAAACACCATATATTTT

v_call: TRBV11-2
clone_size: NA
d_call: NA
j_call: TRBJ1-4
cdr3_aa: CASSLGVAPNEKLFF
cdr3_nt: TGTGCCAGCAGCTTGGGGGTCGCCCCTAATGAAAAACTGTTTTTT

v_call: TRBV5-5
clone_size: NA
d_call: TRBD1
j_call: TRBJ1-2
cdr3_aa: CASSLDLDRAGGYTF
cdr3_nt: TGTGCCAGCAGCTTGGATTTGGACAGGGCCGGTGGCTACACCTTC

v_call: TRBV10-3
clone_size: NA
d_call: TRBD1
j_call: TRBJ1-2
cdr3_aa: CAISDGTGVYGYTF
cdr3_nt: TGTGCCATCAGTGACGGGACAGGGGTCTATGGCTACACCTTC

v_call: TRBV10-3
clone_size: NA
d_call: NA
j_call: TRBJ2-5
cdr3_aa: CAISRDSGVETQYF
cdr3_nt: TGTGCCATCAGTAGGGACTCGGGGGTTGAGACCCAGTACTTC

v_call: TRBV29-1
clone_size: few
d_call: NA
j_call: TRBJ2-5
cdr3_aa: CSVAASSFGTQYF
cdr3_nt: TGCAGCGTCGCCGCGTCTAGTTTTGGGACCCAGTACTTC

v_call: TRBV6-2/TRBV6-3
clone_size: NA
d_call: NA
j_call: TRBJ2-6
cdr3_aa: CASSLDISGANVLTF
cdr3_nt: TGTGCCAGCAGCCTCGACATCTCTGGGGCCAACGTCCTGACTTTC

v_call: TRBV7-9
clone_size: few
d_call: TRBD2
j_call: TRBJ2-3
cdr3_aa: CASSLALGLAQGDTQYF
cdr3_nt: TGTGCCAGCAGCTTAGCGCTTGGACTAGCCCAAGGAGATACGCAGTATTTT

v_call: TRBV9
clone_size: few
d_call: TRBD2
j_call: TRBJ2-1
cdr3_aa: CASSAVSGDAYNEQFF
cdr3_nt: TGTGCCAGCAGCGCCGTTAGCGGGGACGCCTACAATGAGCAGTTCTTC

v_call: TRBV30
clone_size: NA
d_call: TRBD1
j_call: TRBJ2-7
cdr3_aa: CAWSTRDRGYEQYF
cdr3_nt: TGTGCCTGGAGTACGCGGGACAGGGGGTACGAGCAGTACTTC

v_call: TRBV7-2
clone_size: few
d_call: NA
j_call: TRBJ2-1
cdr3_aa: CASSLVRFRNEQFF
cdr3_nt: TGTGCCAGCAGCTTAGTTCGGTTCCGCAATGAGCAGTTCTTC

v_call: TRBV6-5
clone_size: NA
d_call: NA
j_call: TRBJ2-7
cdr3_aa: CASSRTAGRYEQYF
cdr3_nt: TGTGCCAGCAGTAGGACAGCCGGTCGCTACGAGCAGTACTTC

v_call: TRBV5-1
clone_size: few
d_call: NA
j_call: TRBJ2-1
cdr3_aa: CASSKGDGGVDEQFF
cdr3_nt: TGCGCCAGCAGCAAAGGGGACGGTGGCGTGGATGAGCAGTTCTTC

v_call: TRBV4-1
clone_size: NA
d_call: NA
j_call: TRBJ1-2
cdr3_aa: CASSQALSTYGYTF
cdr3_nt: TGCGCCAGCAGCCAAGCTTTGAGTACCTATGGCTACACCTTC

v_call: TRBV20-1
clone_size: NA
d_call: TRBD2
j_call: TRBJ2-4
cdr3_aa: CSAHNPQRGLAKNIQYF
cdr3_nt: TGCAGTGCTCATAACCCCCAGCGGGGTTTAGCCAAAAACATTCAGTACTTC

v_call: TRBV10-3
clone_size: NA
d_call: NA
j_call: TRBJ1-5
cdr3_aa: CATGTYVDQPQHF
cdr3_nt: TGTGCCACCGGAACCTATGTAGATCAGCCCCAGCATTTT

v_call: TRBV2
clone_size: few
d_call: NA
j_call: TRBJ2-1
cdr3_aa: CATRGIRWDRISYNEQFF
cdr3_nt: TGTGCCACAAGGGGGATAAGGTGGGACCGAATCTCCTACAATGAGCAGTTCTTC

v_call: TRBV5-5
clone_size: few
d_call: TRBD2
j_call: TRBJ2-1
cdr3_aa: CASSAAGVEQFF
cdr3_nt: TGTGCCAGCAGCGCTGCGGGGGTTGAGCAGTTCTTC

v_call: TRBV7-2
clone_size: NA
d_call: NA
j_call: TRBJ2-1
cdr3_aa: CASSDRTGVGYEQFF
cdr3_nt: TGTGCCAGCAGCGACCGGACTGGGGTTGGGTATGAGCAGTTCTTC

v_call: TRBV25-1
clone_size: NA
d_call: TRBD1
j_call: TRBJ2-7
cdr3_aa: CASSGHRGPYEQYF
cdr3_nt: TGTGCCAGCAGTGGACACAGGGGACCCTACGAGCAGTACTTC

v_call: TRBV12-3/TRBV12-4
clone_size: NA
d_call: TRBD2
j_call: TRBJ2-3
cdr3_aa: CASSLGSGNRDTQYF
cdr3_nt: TGTGCCAGCAGTTTAGGTAGCGGGAACCGGGATACGCAGTATTTT